What follows describes a single T cell receptor (beta chain). The data were taken from a study of cytomegalovirus exposure and HLA in healthy donors. About the study: Drawn from HLA-typed donors, 83 million or so unique TCRs were held in an early data release.

The PCR ran on 60 Vbeta and 13 Jbeta primers. The protocol was immunoSEQ multiplex PCR, while the TCRdb copy is restricted to in-frame clones and leaves out a portion. The data show 160,000 or so clones, 65% to 75% seen once. This CDR3 is 17 amino acids long. Germline V gene sequence: CDR1 SQVTM, CDR2 ANQGSEA. The V and J ends lost 6 bases and 2 bases, in that order; junction bases with no gene match: 16. The chain links TRBV29-1 to TRBJ2-1; 7 nucleotides align to TRBD1. The sequence derives from a human donor in good health. The sample taken for sequencing was PBMCs. The CDR3 DNA sequence: TGCAGCGTCCTCACCGCCCGGACAGGCCGACCCTACAATGAGCAGTTCTTC. Translation: CSVLTARTGRPYNEQFF.